The rows below give T cell receptor beta chains drawn from one sample of a study of blood T cell repertoires in COVID-19. The protocol was immunoSEQ multiplex PCR, while the TCRdb copy is restricted to in-frame clones and leaves out a portion. The table has more than 200,000 clones, 83% seen once; the top ten hold 2% to 3%. The sample consisted of peripheral blood. The receptors come from a woman in her seventies with active or convalescent COVID-19. Both conserved end residues are part of each CDR3. Fields, in order: CDR3 length, clone size, V gene, D gene, J gene, CDR3 protein, CDR3 DNA. The D gene is left open where the match is weak. Size values are once, few and many counts, or a class for expanded clones, and some rows have none.

cdr3_length: 16; clone_size: -; v_call: TRBV4-2; d_call: TRBD2; j_call: TRBJ2-3; cdr3_aa: CASSQVGTGGPDTQYF; cdr3_nt: TGTGCCAGCAGCCAAGTAGGAACGGGAGGCCCAGATACGCAGTATTTT
cdr3_length: 15; clone_size: few; v_call: TRBV6-1; d_call: -; j_call: TRBJ1-1; cdr3_aa: CASSEVGAGHTEAFF; cdr3_nt: TGTGCCAGCAGTGAAGTGGGGGCGGGTCACACTGAAGCTTTCTTT
cdr3_length: 18; clone_size: -; v_call: TRBV9; d_call: TRBD1; j_call: TRBJ2-6; cdr3_aa: CASSQWDRRSSGANVLTF; cdr3_nt: TGTGCCAGCAGCCAATGGGACAGGCGCAGCTCTGGGGCCAACGTCCTGACTTTC
cdr3_length: 14; clone_size: few; v_call: TRBV30; d_call: -; j_call: TRBJ1-4; cdr3_aa: CAWSAGVGDEKLFF; cdr3_nt: TGTGCCTGGAGCGCAGGGGTCGGGGATGAAAAACTGTTTTTT
cdr3_length: 14; clone_size: -; v_call: TRBV6-6; d_call: TRBD1; j_call: TRBJ2-2; cdr3_aa: CASKGQVNTGELFF; cdr3_nt: TGTGCCAGCAAGGGACAGGTCAACACCGGGGAGCTGTTTTTT
cdr3_length: 16; clone_size: -; v_call: TRBV5-1; d_call: TRBD2; j_call: TRBJ2-5; cdr3_aa: CASSILGTSGLKTQYF; cdr3_nt: TGCGCCAGCAGCATACTCGGGACTAGCGGGCTGAAGACCCAGTACTTC
cdr3_length: 15; clone_size: -; v_call: TRBV20-1; d_call: TRBD1; j_call: TRBJ1-5; cdr3_aa: CSASLPGQGNQPQHF; cdr3_nt: TGCAGTGCTAGTCTCCCGGGACAGGGCAATCAGCCCCAGCATTTT
cdr3_length: 17; clone_size: -; v_call: TRBV5-1; d_call: TRBD1; j_call: TRBJ2-3; cdr3_aa: CASSDGAGTGGTDTQYF; cdr3_nt: TGCGCCAGCAGCGATGGAGCCGGGACAGGGGGCACAGATACGCAGTATTTT
cdr3_length: 14; clone_size: -; v_call: TRBV6-5; d_call: -; j_call: TRBJ1-1; cdr3_aa: CASSREVANTEAFF; cdr3_nt: TGTGCCAGCAGTCGGGAGGTGGCGAACACTGAAGCTTTCTTT
cdr3_length: 13; clone_size: -; v_call: TRBV6-5; d_call: -; j_call: TRBJ1-1; cdr3_aa: CASSYRGGTEAFF; cdr3_nt: TGTGCCAGCAGTTACAGAGGGGGCACTGAAGCTTTCTTT
cdr3_length: 14; clone_size: -; v_call: TRBV18; d_call: TRBD1; j_call: TRBJ1-2; cdr3_aa: CASSPIGTGDGYTF; cdr3_nt: TGTGCCAGCTCACCAATAGGGACAGGGGATGGCTACACCTTC
cdr3_length: 17; clone_size: -; v_call: TRBV3-1/TRBV3-2; d_call: -; j_call: TRBJ1-2; cdr3_aa: CASSQGRGGVRDYGYTF; cdr3_nt: TGTGCCAGCAGCCAAGGGAGGGGCGGGGTACGGGACTATGGCTACACCTTC
cdr3_length: 14; clone_size: few; v_call: TRBV6-5; d_call: TRBD1; j_call: TRBJ1-6; cdr3_aa: CASSGTASPEALHF; cdr3_nt: TGTGCCAGCAGCGGGACAGCGAGCCCTGAGGCCCTCCACTTT
cdr3_length: 14; clone_size: -; v_call: TRBV28; d_call: TRBD1; j_call: TRBJ1-1; cdr3_aa: CASSLTGGITEAFF; cdr3_nt: TGTGCCAGCAGTCTAACAGGGGGCATCACTGAAGCTTTCTTT
cdr3_length: 15; clone_size: few; v_call: TRBV2; d_call: TRBD1; j_call: TRBJ1-2; cdr3_aa: CACSRDRAPFYGYTF; cdr3_nt: TGTGCCTGTTCTCGGGACAGGGCCCCTTTTTATGGCTACACCTTC
cdr3_length: 19; clone_size: once; v_call: TRBV15; d_call: -; j_call: TRBJ1-4; cdr3_aa: CATSRVGNLGGGSNEKLFF; cdr3_nt: TGTGCCACCAGCAGAGTAGGGAACCTGGGGGGTGGATCTAATGAAAAACTGTTTTTT
cdr3_length: 12; clone_size: -; v_call: TRBV5-1; d_call: -; j_call: TRBJ2-3; cdr3_aa: CASSFKADTQYF; cdr3_nt: TGCGCCAGCAGCTTTAAAGCGGATACGCAGTATTTT
cdr3_length: 15; clone_size: -; v_call: TRBV7-2; d_call: TRBD2; j_call: TRBJ2-1; cdr3_aa: CASSVSGGAHNEQFF; cdr3_nt: TGTGCCAGCAGCGTCAGCGGGGGGGCCCACAATGAGCAGTTCTTC
cdr3_length: 15; clone_size: -; v_call: TRBV11-2; d_call: TRBD2; j_call: TRBJ2-5; cdr3_aa: CASSLEAGAVGTQYF; cdr3_nt: TGTGCCAGCAGCTTAGAAGCGGGAGCGGTGGGGACCCAGTACTTC
cdr3_length: 14; clone_size: -; v_call: TRBV11-2; d_call: -; j_call: TRBJ2-7; cdr3_aa: CASSPGTSWALQYF; cdr3_nt: TGTGCCAGCAGCCCCGGGACATCATGGGCGTTGCAGTACTTC
cdr3_length: 16; clone_size: few; v_call: TRBV18; d_call: -; j_call: TRBJ2-2; cdr3_aa: CASSPQAGLNTGELFF; cdr3_nt: TGTGCCAGCTCACCACAAGCAGGGCTGAACACCGGGGAGCTGTTTTTT
cdr3_length: 16; clone_size: few; v_call: TRBV19; d_call: -; j_call: TRBJ2-7; cdr3_aa: CASSPPTGVRGYEQYF; cdr3_nt: TGTGCCAGTAGTCCCCCCACAGGTGTCAGGGGCTACGAGCAGTACTTC
cdr3_length: 15; clone_size: -; v_call: TRBV2; d_call: TRBD2; j_call: TRBJ2-3; cdr3_aa: CASSVSGRGTDTQYF; cdr3_nt: TGTGCCAGCAGTGTTAGCGGGAGGGGCACAGATACGCAGTATTTT
cdr3_length: 16; clone_size: -; v_call: TRBV11-2; d_call: -; j_call: TRBJ1-4; cdr3_aa: CASSLSQDGLNEKLFF; cdr3_nt: TGTGCCAGCAGCTTATCCCAGGACGGACTTAATGAAAAACTGTTTTTT
cdr3_length: 15; clone_size: -; v_call: TRBV7-9; d_call: -; j_call: TRBJ2-5; cdr3_aa: CASSLGAGQQETQYF; cdr3_nt: TGTGCCAGCAGCTTAGGGGCGGGACAGCAAGAGACCCAGTACTTC
cdr3_length: 12; clone_size: many; v_call: TRBV12-3/TRBV12-4; d_call: -; j_call: TRBJ1-1; cdr3_aa: CASSPGDTEAFF; cdr3_nt: TGTGCCAGCAGTCCAGGGGACACTGAAGCTTTCTTT
cdr3_length: 14; clone_size: -; v_call: TRBV3-1/TRBV3-2; d_call: -; j_call: TRBJ1-2; cdr3_aa: CASSQDRGYTGYTF; cdr3_nt: TGTGCCAGCAGCCAAGATCGGGGATATACGGGCTACACCTTC